These 27 T cell receptor beta chains originate from one sample sequenced in a study of T cell responses to AZD1222 COVID-19 vaccine. Sequenced by immunoSEQ multiplex PCR; TCRdb stores in-frame clones only, minus some. The sample contains 100,000 to 150,000 clones, 90% of which appear only once. The source material was peripheral blood, sampled on day 0 of MenACWY control vaccination. Receptors were obtained from an adult in good health.

The rearrangement links TRBV9 to TRBJ2-1, with 8 positions matching TRBD2. Trimming took 4 bases from V and 2 from J; bases not matched to a gene: 8. Looked up from germline, CDR1 is SGDLS and CDR2 is YYNGEE. The length of the CDR3 is 16 residues. The CDR3 reads CASSYSGTSTYNEQFF. CDR3 sequence (DNA): TGTGCCAGCAGCTACTCCGGGACTAGTACCTACAATGAGCAGTTCTTC.

This clone was picked up one time. This chain joins TRBV11-3 and TRBJ2-2, with 7 bases fitting TRBD1. Trimming took 5 bases from V and 3 from J; bases not matched to a gene: 9. Germline CDR1 is SGHNT and CDR2 is YENEEA. This CDR3 has 16 residues. CDR3 bases: TGTGCCAGCAGCCCACAGACAGGGTTAGACACCGGGGAGCTGTTTTTT. Its translation is CASSPQTGLDTGELFF.

The chain uses TRBV28 and TRBJ2-3; the D is unclear. Germline V gives CDR1 MDHEN, CDR2 SYDVKM. V lost 3 bases and J lost 1, with 11 bases in between. The CDR3 has 15 amino acids. CDR3 residues: CASSFEGFGTDTQYF. The CDR3 DNA sequence: TGTGCCAGCAGTTTTGAAGGTTTCGGCACAGATACGCAGTATTTT.

The CDR3 DNA sequence: TGTGCCAGCAGTTCCGTCATGAACACTGAAGCTTTCTTT. This encodes CASSSVMNTEAFF. The rearrangement uses TRBV27 and TRBJ1-1; no firm D call. The V and J ends lost 4 bases and 0 bases respectively, with 6 bases between them. Germline-derived CDR1 and CDR2 are MNHEY and SMNVEV (reference sequence). This CDR3 has 13 residues.

The V call is TRBV3-1 (or the pseudogene TRBV3-2), the J call TRBJ1-3; a weak D match, TRBD1 (6 bases). The V and J ends lost 5 bases and 4 bases respectively, with 15 bases between them. Per the germline V gene, CDR1 is LGHDT and CDR2 is YNNKEL (reference sequence). The CDR3 length is 15 residues. CDR3 in DNA: TGTGCCAGCAGCACAGCCGGGACAACAGGAAACACCATATATTTT. Amino acids: CASSTAGTTGNTIYF.

The chain joins TRBV7-2 to TRBJ1-5; D gene uncertain. Trimming cost V 2 bases and J 2 bases, with 7 bases left between them. CDR1 is SGHTA, CDR2 FQGNSA, per germline. The CDR3 has 14 residues. CDR3 bases: TGTGCCAGCAGCTTAAGTCCCGGCAATCAGCCCCAGCATTTT. This translates into CASSLSPGNQPQHF. Full variable domain (remainder filled in from reference TRBV7-2 and TRBJ1-5): GAGVSQSPSNKVTEKGKDVELRCDPISGHTALYWYRQSLGQGLEFLIYFQGNSAPDKSGLPSDRFSAERTGGSVSTLTIQRTQQEDSAVYLCASSLSPGNQPQHFGDGTRLSIL.

The gene calls are TRBV5-7 and TRBJ1-4, with 12 bases fitting TRBD1. TRBV5-7 is flagged as an ORF with uncertain function. V shed 1 base and J 7 bases; nucleotides not matched to a gene: 5. CDR3 length: 16 residues. In nucleotides, the CDR3 is TGTGCCAGCAGCTTGTGGGACAGGGGGCTCGGTGAAAAACTGTTTTTT. The encoded protein is CASSLWDRGLGEKLFF.

This clone has just one count. The chain couples TRBV27 to TRBJ2-5, with 10 bases lining up with TRBD2. The V segment lost 10 bases and the J segment 5 bases; nucleotides outside the gene matches: 4. The CDR3 totals 12 residues. Germline CDR1 is MNHEY and CDR2 is SMNVEV (reference sequence). The CDR3 sequence is CAIQRGGETQYF. For the CDR3, the DNA is TGTGCCATCCAGCGGGGGGGGGAGACCCAGTACTTC.

The V call is TRBV6-5, the J call TRBJ2-7; 11 positions agree with TRBD1. In germline, CDR1 is MNHEY, CDR2 SVGAGI. With V trimmed by 7 bases and J by 4 bases, 9 bases remained unmatched. The CDR3 length is 15 residues. The CDR3 sequence is CASTPGQGVRYEQYF. The CDR3 nucleotides are TGTGCCAGCACCCCGGGACAGGGGGTTAGATACGAGCAGTACTTC.

The chain uses TRBV7-9 and TRBJ2-1; D might be TRBD1 or TRBD2, each matching 7 bases. Germline V CDR1 and CDR2: SEHNR, FQNEAQ (reference sequence). The CDR3 totals 14 residues. Trimming pared 5 bases from V and 7 bases from J, leaving 15 bases between. The CDR3 loop reads CASSSGEGANEQFF. DNA for the CDR3: TGTGCCAGCAGCAGTGGGGAGGGGGCGAATGAGCAGTTCTTC.

The chain couples TRBV6-5 to TRBJ2-7, with 7 bases matching TRBD2. The CDR3 covers 13 residues. With V trimmed by 5 bases and J by 9 bases, 10 bases remained unmatched. Germline V gene data show CDR1 as MNHEY and CDR2 as SVGAGI. In nucleotides, the CDR3 is TGTGCCAGCAGTAGAGGACTAGTAGAGGCGCAGTACTTC. Amino acids: CASSRGLVEAQYF.

The rearrangement links TRBV7-3 to TRBJ2-5, with unresolved D. Trimming removed 3 bases from V and 5 bases from J, with 10 bases in between. The CDR3 totals 13 residues. CDR1 is SGHTA, CDR2 FQGTGA, per germline. The CDR3 DNA reads as TGTGCCAGCAGCTTCACGCCCTTTGAGACCCAGTACTTC. This codes for CASSFTPFETQYF.

V is TRBV7-9 and J is TRBJ1-5, with D unclear. The CDR3 length is 14 residues. V was shortened by 0 bases and J by 10 bases, with 13 bases between the two germline ends. CDR1 SEHNR and CDR2 FQNEAQ come from the germline V gene (reference sequence). The CDR3 coding sequence is TGTGCCAGCAGCTTAGCCAATCCGGGTTCTCCCCAGCATTTT. It is translated as CASSLANPGSPQHF.

CDR3 amino acids: CATSKSGSNTEAFF. The CDR3 coding sequence is TGTGCCACCAGTAAATCCGGGTCGAACACTGAAGCTTTCTTT. The rearrangement joins TRBV24-1 to TRBJ1-1; D is unclear. Germline values: CDR1 KGHDR, CDR2 SFDVKD. The CDR3 runs to 14 residues. V lost 6 bases and J 1 base, leaving 11 bases between the germline ends.

The chain uses TRBV7-9 and TRBJ2-5, with D uncertain. Germline V gene sequence: CDR1 SEHNR, CDR2 FQNEAQ (reference sequence). V was clipped by 1 base and J by 1 base, with 7 bases between them. CDR3 length: 14 amino acids. The CDR3 DNA reads as TGTGCCAGCAGCTTAGTTTTGGGCCAAGAGACCCAGTACTTC. Its protein is CASSLVLGQETQYF.

DNA of the CDR3: TGCGCCAGCAGCCAGGCGAACAGGGGGCCCAGCAATCAGCCCCAGCATTTT. Translation gives CASSQANRGPSNQPQHF. The chain employs TRBV4-1 and TRBJ1-5; 9 bases are shared with TRBD1. This CDR3 region has 17 residues. The germline gives CDR1 MGHRA, CDR2 YSYEKL. Trimming at V came to 3 bases and at J to 1 base, leaving 7 bases not matched to a gene.

The chain combines TRBV10-1 with TRBJ2-1; the D is unclear. V was clipped by 6 bases and J by 8 bases, with 14 bases between them. Germline V CDR1 and CDR2: WNHNN, SYGVQD (reference sequence). CDR3 size: 13 residues. The CDR3, as DNA: TGCGCCAGCAGGGCACCGGGCAGACATGAGCAGTTCTTC. Translation gives CASRAPGRHEQFF.

This chain links TRBV5-1 with TRBJ2-5; 8 bases line up with TRBD1. V lost 4 bases to trimming and J lost 2 bases; unmatched junction nucleotides: 4. Per the germline V gene, CDR1 is SGHRS and CDR2 is YFSETQ. CDR3 length: 14 residues. In nucleotides, the CDR3 is TGCGCCAGCAGCAACAGACAGGGGCAAGAGACCCAGTACTTC. This sequence encodes CASSNRQGQETQYF.

This rearrangement joins TRBV27 to TRBJ2-1, with D tentatively TRBD1 or TRBD2 (6 bases each). Germline loops: CDR1 MNHEY, CDR2 SMNVEV (reference sequence). Trimming pared 7 bases from V and 7 bases from J, leaving 14 bases between. The CDR3 contains 13 residues. DNA for the CDR3: TGTGCCAGCATGGGGGGCTTCAGAAATGAGCAGTTCTTC. Translation gives CASMGGFRNEQFF.

The gene calls are TRBV29-1 and TRBJ2-1; 8 nucleotides line up with TRBD2. V lost 8 bases, J lost 6 bases, and 9 bases stayed unmatched. This CDR3 contains 13 residues. The germline V gene has CDR1 SQVTM and CDR2 ANQGSEA. The DNA for the CDR3 is TGCAGCAATCGGCGGGGGGCGGGCAATGAGCAGTTCTTC. This sequence encodes CSNRRGAGNEQFF.

V and J are TRBV10-3 and TRBJ1-6; D is possibly TRBD1 (6 bases). This CDR3 has 13 amino acids. V was pared by 4 bases and J by 9 bases, with 10 bases between. Germline CDR1 and CDR2: ENHRY and SYGVKD. The CDR3 DNA follows: TGTGCCATCAGTGTAGGGGGGGGTTCACCCCTCCACTTT. Its protein is CAISVGGGSPLHF.

The CDR3 loop reads CASSAVAGSTDTQYF. CDR3 DNA: TGTGCCAGCAGCGCTGTAGCGGGTAGCACAGATACGCAGTATTTT. V is TRBV9 and J is TRBJ2-3; 7 nucleotides align to TRBD2. Trimming took 3 bases from V and 0 from J; bases not matched to a gene: 4. In germline, CDR1 is SGDLS, CDR2 YYNGEE. The CDR3 consists of 15 residues. The full variable domain, with the rest looked up from reference TRBV9 and TRBJ2-3, is DSGVTQTPKHLITATGQRVTLRCSPRSGDLSVYWYQQSLDQGLQFLIQYYNGEERAKGNILERFSAQQFPDLHSELNLSSLELGDSALYFCASSAVAGSTDTQYFGPGTRLTVL.

The chain has TRBV11-2 and TRBJ1-4; no clear D. The length of the CDR3 is 14 residues. Germline assignment: CDR1 SGHAT and CDR2 FQNNGV. Trimming left V 3 bases short and J 5 bases short, with 10 bases between. DNA of the CDR3: TGTGCCAGCAGCTTTTCTTCGGGGAATGAAAAACTGTTTTTT. Its protein is CASSFSSGNEKLFF.

This clone was found once. V is TRBV11-3 and J is TRBJ2-1; 7 bases fit TRBD2. CDR1 is SGHNT, CDR2 YENEEA, per germline. The length of the CDR3 is 15 residues. V gave up 1 base and J gave up 3 bases; unmatched junction bases: 3. This CDR3 is CASSLVSSGYNEQFF. CDR3 nucleotides: TGTGCCAGCAGCTTAGTATCTAGCGGCTACAATGAGCAGTTCTTC. The entire variable domain, with the rest obtained from reference TRBV11-3 and TRBJ2-1, is as follows: EAGVVQSPRYKIIEKKQPVAFWCNPISGHNTLYWYLQNLGQGPELLIRYENEEAVDDSQLPKDRFSAERLKGVDSTLKIQPAELGDSAVYLCASSLVSSGYNEQFFGPGTRLTVL.

The chain joins TRBV6-5 to TRBJ1-2, with 11 bases matching TRBD1. The CDR3 loop spans 15 amino acids. The V gene's germline CDR1 is MNHEY and CDR2 SVGAGI. V lost 2 bases and J lost 2; bases outside the gene matches: 1. In nucleotides, the CDR3 is TGTGCCAGCAGTTACCGGGACAGGGGGAACTATGGCTACACCTTC. Protein: CASSYRDRGNYGYTF.

The rearrangement uses TRBV27 and TRBJ1-5; D is perhaps TRBD1 (5 bases). The length of the CDR3 is 15 residues. The germline gives CDR1 MNHEY, CDR2 SMNVEV (reference sequence). Trimming left V 4 bases short and J 2 bases short, with 12 bases between. CDR3 DNA: TGTGCCAGCAGTTCCGCGGGGGTTGGCAATCAGCCCCAGCATTTT. Its protein product is CASSSAGVGNQPQHF.

The chain recombines TRBV5-6 with TRBJ2-3; D is unclear. Germline values: CDR1 SGHDT, CDR2 YYEEEE. The CDR3 spans 12 residues. V gave up 2 bases and J gave up 1 base, with 2 bases separating them. DNA for the CDR3: TGTGCCAGCAGCTTTCGCACAGATACGCAGTATTTT. Protein: CASSFRTDTQYF. Full variable domain (remainder filled in from reference TRBV5-6 and TRBJ2-3): DAGVTQSPTHLIKTRGQQVTLRCSPKSGHDTVSWYQQALGQGPQFIFQYYEEEERQRGNFPDRFSGHQFPNYSSELNVNALLLGDSALYLCASSFRTDTQYFGPGTRLTVL.